A single sample is the source of the 18 T cell receptor beta chains below, sequenced in a study of blood T cells in healthy people across ages. Together with a sample-barcoded 5' primer, a J-beta primer mix was included in a second PCR lasting roughly 6 to 12 cycles. TCRdb re-called the 5' RACE reads with MiXCR, one entry per CDR3 protein. Of about 640,000 distinct CDR3 sequences in the sample, roughly 53% were seen once. What was sequenced was blood. The receptors originated from a man in his fifties or sixties in good health.

V and J are TRBV6-5 and TRBJ2-3; 7 nucleotides agree with TRBD2. This CDR3 region has 16 residues. Looked up from germline, CDR1 is MNHEY and CDR2 is SVGAGI. The J segment lost 3 bases and the V segment lost 6 bases, leaving 12 bases of the junction unmatched. The CDR3 sequence is CASSSIAAGDTDTQYF. CDR3 sequence (DNA): TGTGCCAGCAGCTCTATAGCGGCGGGGGATACAGATACGCAGTATTTT.

This clonotype has a handful of counts. The chain uses TRBV7-2 and TRBJ2-1; TRBD2 aligns across 7 bases. This CDR3 has 14 residues. Losses at the gene ends were 2 bases for V and 7 bases for J; bases not matched to a gene: 5. Germline V gives CDR1 SGHTA, CDR2 FQGNSA. CDR3 sequence: CASSLTGGGNEQFF. CDR3 coding DNA: TGTGCCAGCAGCTTAACGGGGGGTGGTAATGAGCAGTTCTTC.

This clonotype was observed a handful of times. V gene TRBV4-2 combines with J gene TRBJ1-4, with D possibly being TRBD1 (5 bases). The CDR3 totals 15 residues. Germline CDR1 reads LGHNA; CDR2 reads YNFKEQ. V lost 1 base and J 7 bases, leaving 13 bases between the germline ends. For the CDR3, the DNA is TGTGCCAGCAGCCAAGCGCAGGGAAGGGGTGAAAAACTGTTTTTT. It is translated as CASSQAQGRGEKLFF.

The J gene is TRBJ2-7, the V gene TRBV3-1; 7 bases map to TRBD1. The germline gives CDR1 LGHDT, CDR2 YNNKEL (reference sequence). This CDR3 is built from 15 residues. J gave up 4 bases and V 1 base, and 7 bases lay outside the gene matches. This chain's CDR3 is CASSQGRPGGYEQYF. Written as DNA, the CDR3 is TGTGCCAGCAGCCAAGGTCGGCCAGGGGGATACGAGCAGTACTTC.

The CDR3 here is CSVDPGFGTEAFF. CDR3 nucleotides: TGCAGCGTTGATCCCGGGTTCGGCACTGAAGCTTTCTTT. The chain couples TRBV29-1 to TRBJ1-1; D remains ambiguous. Germline CDR1 reads SQVTM; CDR2 reads ANQGSEA. Between the trimmed V and J ends, which lost 3 bases and 4 bases, there was a span of 12 bases. The CDR3 covers 13 residues.

The chain carries TRBV5-1 and TRBJ2-5; 7 nucleotides match TRBD2. CDR1 is SGHRS, CDR2 YFSETQ, per germline. V shed 4 bases and J 1 base; nucleotides not matched to a gene: 7. The CDR3 loop spans 15 amino acids. This CDR3 reads CASSAPGGGQETQYF. In DNA, the CDR3 is TGCGCCAGCAGCGCCCCTGGGGGGGGCCAAGAGACCCAGTACTTC.

CDR3 DNA: TGTGCCAGCAGTGAATTCGCCGGGACCTACGAGCAGTACTTC. As protein: CASSEFAGTYEQYF. The genes are TRBV25-1 and TRBJ2-7, with D possibly TRBD2 on 5 matching bases. V was shortened by 1 base and J by 2 bases, with 9 bases between the two germline ends. Per the germline V gene, CDR1 is MGHDK and CDR2 is SYGVNS. This CDR3 is 14 amino acids long.

The chain is built from TRBV7-9 and TRBJ2-1, with TRBD2 matching over 7 bases. The CDR3 is 16 amino acids. Germline-derived CDR1 and CDR2 are SEHNR and FQNEAQ (reference sequence). Trimming took 2 bases from V and 2 from J; bases not matched to a gene: 6. The CDR3 reads CASSLRASGPYNEQFF. As DNA, the CDR3 is TGTGCCAGCAGCTTAAGGGCTAGCGGCCCCTACAATGAGCAGTTCTTC.

The rearrangement joins TRBV11-2 to TRBJ2-1; weak D call: TRBD2 (6 bases). The ends were cut back, 0 bases at V and 7 bases at J, with 13 bases in the middle. This CDR3 has 15 residues. From germline, CDR1 is SGHAT and CDR2 FQNNGV. The CDR3 DNA sequence: TGTGCCAGCAGCTTAGATATGGCGGAGGGGAATGAGCAGTTCTTC. It yields the protein CASSLDMAEGNEQFF.

This clonotype was observed many times. The chain joins TRBV9 to TRBJ2-1; 9 positions match TRBD2. The germline V gene has CDR1 SGDLS and CDR2 YYNGEE. The V gene end was trimmed by 10 bases and the J gene end by 7 bases; junction bases not matched to a gene: 12. The CDR3 consists of 14 residues. CDR3 region: CASTRGGRQNEQFF. The CDR3 coding sequence is TGTGCCTCAACGCGGGGGGGCCGTCAGAATGAGCAGTTCTTC.

The gene calls are TRBV12-3 or TRBV12-4 and TRBJ2-3; D tentatively fits TRBD1 or TRBD2 (5 bases each). Trimming stripped 5 bases from V and 4 bases from J, with 25 bases between. CDR3 size: 18 residues. The CDR3 DNA is TGTGCCAGCAGTCTCCCCCCTGTGGGCGTGAGGGGCCCAGATACGCAGTATTTT. This translates into CASSLPPVGVRGPDTQYF.

The chain recombines TRBV7-2 with TRBJ1-4; TRBD1 is a possible D gene (5 bases). The CDR3 runs to 15 residues. The germline V gene has CDR1 SGHTA and CDR2 FQGNSA. V was clipped by 4 bases and J by 7 bases, with 16 bases between them. The DNA for the CDR3 is TGTGCCAGCAGCTCCCAGCGGGGGATATTTGAAAAACTGTTTTTT. Amino acids: CASSSQRGIFEKLFF.

The chain links TRBV11-3 to TRBJ2-1; 7 bases are shared with TRBD2. The CDR3 runs to 15 residues. With 5 bases clipped from V and 3 bases from J, the junction kept 7 bases outside the gene matches. The germline gives CDR1 SGHNT, CDR2 YENEEA. The CDR3 is CASSRRSGDYNEQFF. The CDR3, as DNA: TGTGCCAGCAGCCGCCGCAGCGGGGACTACAATGAGCAGTTCTTC.

The chain has TRBV5-1 and TRBJ2-3; D is unresolved. Per the germline V gene, CDR1 is SGHRS and CDR2 is YFSETQ. The CDR3 runs to 14 residues. V shed 0 bases and J shed 4 bases, with 9 bases lying between them. CDR3 DNA sequence: TGCGCCAGCAGCTTGGCGGCCCCACCAGATACGCAGTATTTT. Its translation: CASSLAAPPDTQYF.

The gene calls are TRBV28 and TRBJ1-1, with D possibly TRBD1 on 6 matching bases. Trimming cost V 7 bases and J 5 bases, with 17 bases left between them. The CDR3 length is 14 residues. The V gene's germline CDR1 is MDHEN and CDR2 SYDVKM. CDR3 in amino acids: CASTDSGARTEAFF. The CDR3 coding sequence is TGTGCCAGCACCGACTCAGGGGCAAGGACTGAAGCTTTCTTT.

This clonotype was counted a few times. The J gene is TRBJ2-5, the V gene TRBV3-1; 8 nucleotides match TRBD2. The CDR3 consists of 15 residues. The ends lost 1 base at V and 5 bases at J; junction bases unmatched: 6. Germline CDR1 is LGHDT and CDR2 is YNNKEL (reference sequence). The CDR3 protein is CASSQALAGGETQYF. CDR3 bases: TGTGCCAGCAGCCAAGCCCTAGCGGGTGGGGAGACCCAGTACTTC.

This clonotype was seen more than once but under ten times. The rearrangement links TRBV7-8 to TRBJ1-2, with a tentative D call TRBD1 (5 bases). The CDR3 covers 15 residues. Trimming cost V 1 base and J 6 bases, with 15 bases left between them. The germline V gene has CDR1 SGHVS and CDR2 FQNEAQ. For the CDR3, the DNA is TGTGCCAGCAGCTTAGGACAGAGCGATTTTGATGGCTACACCTTC. Protein product: CASSLGQSDFDGYTF.

The chain links TRBV21-1 to TRBJ2-5; no DNA check was done on the table's D call, TRBD2. TRBV21-1 is noted as a pseudogene. This CDR3 spans 15 amino acids. The CDR3 DNA sequence: TGTGCCAGCAGCACGAAAGCGGGGGGGCAAGAGACCCAGTACTTC. Translated, it gives CASSTKAGGQETQYF.